A selection of T cell receptor beta chains follows, all from one sample in a study of shared clonotypes between healthy human individuals. Sequencing was performed with immunoSEQ multiplex PCR; in TCRdb, only in-frame clones are kept and a portion is missing. The sample carries roughly 2.5 million clones, more than 90% recorded once. The sample was naive CD4+ T cells sorted from blood. These receptors were collected from a man in his late teens or twenties in good health. Both conserved end residues are part of each CDR3. A D gene is named only where the DNA matches it firmly. Clone size is not always given. Where it is, it says once, few, many or a class for expanded clones.

j_call d_call v_call clone_size cdr3_aa cdr3_nt
TRBJ2-2 - TRBV7-2 - CASSLGRTNTGELFF TGTGCCAGCAGCTTGGGGAGGACGAACACCGGGGAGCTGTTTTTT
TRBJ1-5 TRBD1 TRBV18 - CASSPAHRGLSNQPQHF TGTGCCAGCTCGCCAGCCCACAGGGGTCTGAGCAATCAGCCCCAGCATTTT
TRBJ1-6 - TRBV2 few CASGASYNSPLHF TGTGCCAGCGGCGCTTCCTATAATTCACCCCTCCACTTT
TRBJ1-4 - TRBV18 - CASSLFQGGTNEKLFF TGTGCCAGCTCACTCTTCCAGGGTGGCACTAATGAAAAACTGTTTTTT
TRBJ1-1 - TRBV6-5 - CASRRTAMNTEAFF TGTGCCAGCAGGCGGACAGCAATGAACACTGAAGCTTTCTTT
TRBJ1-2 TRBD1 TRBV27 - CASRHGQGYGYTF TGTGCCAGCCGGCATGGACAGGGCTATGGCTACACCTTC
TRBJ2-3 TRBD2 TRBV2 - CASRSRGVSDTQYF TGTGCCAGCAGATCCCGGGGGGTGTCAGATACGCAGTATTTT
TRBJ1-1 TRBD1 TRBV30 - CAWSVPGGTVEAFF TGTGCCTGGAGTGTACCAGGGGGGACCGTTGAAGCTTTCTTT
TRBJ1-4 - TRBV7-6 - CASSSIPEPPNEKLFF TGTGCCAGCAGCTCGATTCCGGAACCACCTAATGAAAAACTGTTTTTT
TRBJ1-2 - TRBV29-1 - CSVEDVEVGGYTF TGCAGCGTTGAAGATGTGGAGGTGGGGGGCTACACCTTC
TRBJ1-1 TRBD1 TRBV10-3 - CAISENRGGTEAFF TGTGCCATCAGTGAGAACAGGGGGGGGACTGAAGCTTTCTTT
TRBJ1-1 - TRBV7-3 - CASSPKAGWTEAFF TGTGCCAGCAGCCCCAAGGCAGGGTGGACTGAAGCTTTCTTT
TRBJ1-1 - TRBV7-2 - CASSLEAGRTEAFF TGTGCCAGCAGCTTAGAGGCGGGGCGGACTGAAGCTTTCTTT
TRBJ1-5 - TRBV30 few CAWSVQGNQPQHF TGTGCCTGGAGTGTACAAGGCAATCAGCCCCAGCATTTT
TRBJ2-7 - TRBV6-6 - CASSYLGAYEQYF TGTGCCAGCAGTTACTTAGGGGCCTACGAGCAGTACTTC
TRBJ2-3 TRBD1 TRBV5-1 once CASSLDTGAGDTQYF TGCGCCAGCAGCTTGGATACAGGGGCGGGAGATACGCAGTATTTT
TRBJ1-6 - TRBV25-1 - CASSEFLGGDWAPLHF TGTGCCAGCAGTGAATTTCTAGGAGGGGACTGGGCACCCCTCCACTTT
TRBJ2-1 TRBD2 TRBV5-1 - CASSSSAGAFYNEQFF TGCGCCAGCAGCTCCTCCGCGGGAGCTTTTTACAATGAGCAGTTCTTC
TRBJ2-5 - TRBV5-4 once CASSSGLSQETQYF TGTGCCAGCAGCTCCGGACTGTCCCAAGAGACCCAGTACTTC
TRBJ1-5 - TRBV7-8 - CASSKQGGTQHF TGTGCCAGCAGCAAACAGGGCGGGACCCAGCATTTT
TRBJ1-6 - TRBV14 once CASSQDEGYNSPLHF TGTGCCAGCAGCCAAGATGAGGGGTATAATTCACCCCTCCACTTT
TRBJ1-5 - TRBV27 - CASSFRADSNQPQHF TGTGCCAGCAGTTTTCGGGCAGATAGCAATCAGCCCCAGCATTTT
TRBJ1-1 TRBD1 TRBV5-4 - CASSPTGVVTEAFF TGTGCCAGCAGCCCGACAGGGGTGGTGACTGAAGCTTTCTTT
TRBJ2-1 TRBD2 TRBV10-3 - CAISAGLAGGHNEQFF TGTGCCATCAGTGCGGGACTAGCGGGGGGACACAATGAGCAGTTCTTC
TRBJ2-5 - TRBV6-5 - CASRRSRLAETQYF TGTGCCAGCAGGAGGAGTCGTTTGGCGGAGACCCAGTACTTC
TRBJ2-2 TRBD1 TRBV18 once CASSKTGGSNTGELFF TGTGCCAGCTCAAAGACAGGGGGGTCGAACACCGGGGAGCTGTTTTTT
TRBJ1-2 - TRBV6-5 once CASSLGTGTGYGYTF TGTGCCAGCAGCCTAGGAACCGGGACCGGCTATGGCTACACCTTC
TRBJ2-7 TRBD1 TRBV5-4 - CASSMTGYEQYF TGTGCCAGCAGCATGACAGGGTACGAGCAGTACTTC
TRBJ1-1 - TRBV5-1 - CASSLRTGGFDTEAFF TGCGCCAGCAGCTTGCGAACAGGAGGCTTCGACACTGAAGCTTTCTTT
TRBJ2-3 TRBD2 TRBV30 - CAWSGLAGGTQYF TGTGCCTGGAGTGGACTAGCGGGAGGAACGCAGTATTTT
TRBJ2-7 - TRBV10-3 - CAISVGGYEQYF TGTGCCATCAGTGTAGGCGGGTACGAGCAGTACTTC